The 17 T cell receptor beta chains given below trace back to one sample, sequenced in a study of T cell repertoires in cytomegalovirus infection. These TCRs are of unknown antigen specificity. A single record per CDR3 protein comes from TCRdb applying MiXCR to the reads. The sample gives 90,000 to 120,000 distinct CDR3 sequences, roughly 41% of which show up once; roughly 70% is in the top ten. The sequences come from CD8+ T cells from cultured PBMCs, collected from culture after CMV antigen stimulation. The receptor source for this set is a human donor in good health (CMV status not recorded). Some clones in this sample may be carry-over from other donors' samples.

Only a few counts were recorded for this clonotype. V gene TRBV4-1 combines with J gene TRBJ1-2, with TRBD1 matching over 7 bases. V was clipped by 0 bases and J by 1 base; unmatched bases: 8. This CDR3 has 17 amino acids. From germline, CDR1 is MGHRA and CDR2 YSYEKL. The CDR3 DNA reads as TGCGCCAGCAGCCAAGACCCCCCGGGACAGTTTAACTATGGCTACACCTTC. Its protein product is CASSQDPPGQFNYGYTF.

This clonotype was found many times. J is TRBJ1-3 and V is TRBV7-9; the D is unclear. Germline V CDR1 and CDR2: SEHNR, FQNEAQ (reference sequence). CDR3 size: 11 residues. V was shortened by 8 bases and J by 6 bases, with 8 bases between the two germline ends. The CDR3 DNA reads TGTGCCAGCGGCGATTTAAACACCATATATTTT. It encodes CASGDLNTIYF.

This chain joins TRBV4-2 and TRBJ1-1; D may be TRBD1 (5 bases). Germline values: CDR1 LGHNA, CDR2 YNFKEQ. The CDR3 runs to 15 residues. V was pared by 2 bases and J by 3 bases, with 13 bases between. The CDR3 DNA sequence: TGTGCCAGCAGCCAATTACGGGACGGATACACTGAAGCTTTCTTT. It specifies CASSQLRDGYTEAFF.

The chain recombines TRBV28 with TRBJ1-2; possible D gene TRBD1, 5 bases. Germline CDR1 MDHEN, CDR2 SYDVKM. There are 14 residues in the CDR3. Trimming pared 3 bases from V and 2 bases from J, leaving 10 bases between. The CDR3 is CASSFPGLNYGYTF. DNA for the CDR3: TGTGCCAGCAGTTTCCCGGGACTGAACTATGGCTACACCTTC.

Comments on this clonotype: This clone may be a read error of a much larger clone one base away. CDR3 sequence reads: CASGLTTGADTQYF. The CDR3 DNA is TGTGCCAGCGGTCTAACTACAGGGGCCGATACGCAGTATTTT. The chain joins TRBV12-3 or TRBV12-4 to TRBJ2-3, with TRBD1 matching 7 bases. This CDR3 is 14 amino acids long. Unmatched junction bases numbered 11, after V lost 8 bases and J lost 6 bases.

The sample holds many counts of this clonotype. The junction differs from germline at one of its ends, possibly a read error. The V gene is TRBV3-1, the J gene TRBJ1-1; D remains unclear. Germline V gene lookup returns CDR1 LGHDT and CDR2 YNNKEL (reference sequence). The CDR3 is 11 amino acids. CDR3 bases: TGTGCCAGCAGCCTCCTTCGTGAAACTTTCTTT. Its translation is CASSLLRETFF.

Points on this clonotype: A junction end diverges from the germline sequence, so it may reflect a read error. The chain has TRBV4-1 and TRBJ2-3; 7 bases are a match to TRBD2. CDR3 length: 15 residues. Germline CDR1 MGHRA, CDR2 YSYEKL. CDR3 bases: TGTGTCAGCAGCCCCCCGGGGGGATACACAGATACGCAGTATTTT. As protein: CVSSPPGGYTDTQYF.

This clonotype has more than one count but fewer than ten. V usage is TRBV27 and J usage is TRBJ2-1, with 10 bases that match TRBD2. From germline, CDR1 is MNHEY and CDR2 SMNVEV (reference sequence). CDR3 length equals 15 residues. Unmatched junction bases numbered 5, after V lost 5 bases and J lost 4 bases. The CDR3 spells CASSISGGIYNEQFF. As DNA, the CDR3 is TGTGCCAGCAGTATTAGCGGGGGGATTTACAATGAGCAGTTCTTC.

The rearrangement links TRBV6-2 or TRBV6-3 to TRBJ1-5, with 8 bases matching TRBD1. CDR3 length: 13 amino acids. The germline CDR1 and CDR2 sequences are MNHEY and SVGEGT. The trim removed 2 bases at V and 9 bases at J, leaving 3 bases unmatched. The CDR3 DNA reads as TGTGCCAGCAGTTACCAGGGGGCTGGGCCCCAGCATTTT. Encoded protein: CASSYQGAGPQHF.

In this sample, this clonotype turned up once. The gene calls are TRBV6-5 and TRBJ1-2, with 11 positions matching TRBD1. Germline CDR1 is MNHEY and CDR2 is SVGAGI. The junction had 7 bases not matched to a gene; V was cut back by 8 bases and J by 8 bases. The CDR3 has 13 amino acids. The DNA of the CDR3 is TGTGCCAGCCTCGGACAGGGGGCGCGGGGCTACACCTTC. Its translation: CASLGQGARGYTF.

The V and J genes are TRBV3-1 and TRBJ1-3; D is uncertain. This CDR3 is 15 amino acids long. V was cut by 6 bases and J by 0 bases, with 12 bases left in between. From germline, CDR1 is LGHDT and CDR2 YNNKEL (reference sequence). The CDR3 DNA follows: TGTGCCAGCAGTCTCGACCGTCCCTCTGGAAACACCATATATTTT. Translation: CASSLDRPSGNTIYF. The full variable domain, completed using reference TRBV3-1 and TRBJ1-3, is DTAVSQTPKYLVTQMGNDKSIKCEQNLGHDTMYWYKQDSKKFLKIMFSYNNKELIINETVPNRFSPKSPDKAHLNLHINSLELGDSAVYFCASSLDRPSGNTIYFGEGSWLTVV.

This clonotype was picked up a small number of times. V and J are TRBV7-9 and TRBJ1-1; D possibly corresponds to TRBD1 (5 bases). Germline values: CDR1 SEHNR, CDR2 FQNEAQ (reference sequence). V gave up 5 bases and J gave up 4 bases, with 17 bases separating them. CDR3 length equals 15 residues. As DNA, the CDR3 is TGTGCCAGCAGCCCCTCTTGGGGGGGTGGCACTGAAGCTTTCTTT. Translating gives CASSPSWGGGTEAFF.

This clonotype was seen more than once but under ten times. The V call is TRBV5-8, the J call TRBJ1-1, with D tentatively TRBD1 (6 bases). The V end lost 4 bases, the J end lost 0 bases, and 22 bases lay between the germline ends. CDR1 SGHTS and CDR2 YDEGEE come from the germline V gene. The CDR3 has 18 residues. DNA for the CDR3: TGTGCCAGCAGCCGTCCCTACCGGGACACCCCTATGAACACTGAAGCTTTCTTT. Amino acid sequence: CASSRPYRDTPMNTEAFF.

Only one count was recorded for this clonotype. The chain combines TRBV7-9 with TRBJ2-1; D is uncertain. CDR1 is SEHNR, CDR2 FQNEAQ, per germline (reference sequence). V lost 1 base and J 6 bases, leaving 13 bases between the germline ends. There are 15 residues in the CDR3. The CDR3 sequence is CASSLVGRTPNEQFF. In DNA, the CDR3 is TGTGCCAGCAGCTTAGTCGGGCGCACCCCCAATGAGCAGTTCTTC.

This chain uses TRBV5-1 with TRBJ1-1; D not certain. CDR1 and CDR2 (germline): SGHRS, YFSETQ. The CDR3 is 13 amino acids. V was pared by 0 bases and J by 5 bases, with 8 bases between. As DNA, the CDR3 is TGCGCCAGCAGCTTGGGGAGGGCGACTGAAGCTTTCTTT. This codes for CASSLGRATEAFF.

The chain joins TRBV12-3 or TRBV12-4 to TRBJ2-1, with D tentatively TRBD1 or TRBD2 (5 bases each). The germline V and J ends were trimmed by 8 bases and 9 bases, with 11 bases remaining between them. The CDR3 runs to 11 residues. CDR3 sequence: CASGGVSEQFF. CDR3 in DNA: TGTGCCAGCGGGGGAGTAAGTGAGCAGTTCTTC.

This sequence joins TRBV28 and TRBJ1-4; 9 bases match TRBD1. The junction had 5 bases not matched to a gene; V was cut back by 1 base and J by 5 bases. There are 16 residues in the CDR3. CDR1 is MDHEN, CDR2 SYDVKM, per germline. The CDR3 region has the DNA TGTGCCAGCAGTTTATATGGGACAGGGTACAATGAAAAACTGTTTTTT. Translated, it gives CASSLYGTGYNEKLFF.